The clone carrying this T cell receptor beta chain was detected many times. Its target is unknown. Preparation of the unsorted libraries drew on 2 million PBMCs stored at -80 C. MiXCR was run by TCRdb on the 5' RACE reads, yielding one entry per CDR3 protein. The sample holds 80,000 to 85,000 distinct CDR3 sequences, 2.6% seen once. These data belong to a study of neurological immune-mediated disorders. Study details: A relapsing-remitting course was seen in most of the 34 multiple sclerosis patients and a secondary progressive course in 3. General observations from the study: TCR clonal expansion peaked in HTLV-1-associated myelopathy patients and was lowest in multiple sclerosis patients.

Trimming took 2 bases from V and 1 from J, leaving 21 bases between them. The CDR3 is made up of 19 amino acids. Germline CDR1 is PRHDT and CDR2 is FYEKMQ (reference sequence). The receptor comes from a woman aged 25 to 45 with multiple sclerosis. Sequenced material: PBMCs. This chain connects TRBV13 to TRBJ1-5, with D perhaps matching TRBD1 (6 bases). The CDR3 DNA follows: TGTGCCAGCAGCTTAAGGGGGTATGGGGGCCCCTCGAGCAATCAGCCCCAGCATTTT. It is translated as CASSLRGYGGPSSNQPQHF.